Listed below are T cell receptor beta chains from one sample, sequenced in a study of shared clonotypes between healthy human individuals. Sequencing used immunoSEQ multiplex PCR; TCRdb keeps in-frame clones, though not all of them. This sample has 2 million to 2.5 million clones; approximately 93% occur once, and the top ten carry roughly 0.39%. Specimen: naive CD4+ T cells from PBMCs. The origin of the receptors is a man younger than 35 in good health. Some clones in this sample may be carry-over from other donors' samples. CDR3s include the opening cysteine and the closing phenylalanine or tryptophan. A D gene is named only where the DNA matches it firmly. Size tells how often a clone was seen (once, few, many) or the class of an expanded clone, and some rows leave it out.

abundance: -
v_gene: TRBV7-9
len: 14
j_gene: TRBJ2-3
d_gene: -
CDR3nt: TGTGCCAGCAGCTTCGGACCTAACACAGATACGCAGTATTTT
CDR3aa: CASSFGPNTDTQYF

abundance: -
v_gene: TRBV2
len: 15
j_gene: TRBJ2-2
d_gene: TRBD2
CDR3nt: TGTGCCAGCAGAGGACTAGCGGCGAACACCGGGGAGCTGTTTTTT
CDR3aa: CASRGLAANTGELFF

abundance: -
v_gene: TRBV6-5
len: 15
j_gene: TRBJ1-5
d_gene: -
CDR3nt: TGTGCCAGCAGTTACTCCCACAGTCTCAATCAGCCCCAGCATTTT
CDR3aa: CASSYSHSLNQPQHF

abundance: -
v_gene: TRBV6-1
len: 14
j_gene: TRBJ2-3
d_gene: TRBD2
CDR3nt: TGTGCCAGCAGTGCCCCGGGGGGGCAAGATACGCAGTATTTT
CDR3aa: CASSAPGGQDTQYF

abundance: -
v_gene: TRBV5-8
len: 14
j_gene: TRBJ1-3
d_gene: -
CDR3nt: TGTGCCAGCAGCTTGTTGAAATACGGAAACACCATATATTTT
CDR3aa: CASSLLKYGNTIYF

abundance: -
v_gene: TRBV10-3
len: 14
j_gene: TRBJ1-2
d_gene: -
CDR3nt: TGTGCCATCAGTGAGTCGGTAGGGAACTATGGCTACACCTTC
CDR3aa: CAISESVGNYGYTF

abundance: -
v_gene: TRBV10-3
len: 13
j_gene: TRBJ2-7
d_gene: -
CDR3nt: TGTGCCATCAGTCCAGTCGGAGTCTACGAGCAGTACTTC
CDR3aa: CAISPVGVYEQYF

abundance: -
v_gene: TRBV6-5
len: 14
j_gene: TRBJ2-1
d_gene: TRBD2
CDR3nt: TGTGCCACGGGGGGGCGAGACTTTTACAATGAGCAGTTCTTC
CDR3aa: CATGGRDFYNEQFF

abundance: -
v_gene: TRBV6-5
len: 14
j_gene: TRBJ2-7
d_gene: -
CDR3nt: TGTGCCAGCAGTTACGGTAGTCCGGGGTACGAGCAGTACTTC
CDR3aa: CASSYGSPGYEQYF

abundance: -
v_gene: TRBV5-1
len: 14
j_gene: TRBJ2-3
d_gene: -
CDR3nt: TGCGCCAGCAGCTTGGTTGGGAGCACAGATACGCAGTATTTT
CDR3aa: CASSLVGSTDTQYF

abundance: -
v_gene: TRBV7-2
len: 14
j_gene: TRBJ2-5
d_gene: TRBD2
CDR3nt: TGTGCCAGCAATCCGGGACTAGGCCAAGAGACCCAGTACTTC
CDR3aa: CASNPGLGQETQYF

abundance: -
v_gene: TRBV7-9
len: 16
j_gene: TRBJ2-1
d_gene: TRBD1
CDR3nt: TGTGCCAGCAGCTTAGCCCCCGGGACAGCTGACAATGAGCAGTTCTTC
CDR3aa: CASSLAPGTADNEQFF

abundance: -
v_gene: TRBV9
len: 18
j_gene: TRBJ1-2
d_gene: -
CDR3nt: TGTGCCAGCAGCCTGCGGGGGGGGCAGTACTCCAAGTGGTACGGCTACACCTTC
CDR3aa: CASSLRGGQYSKWYGYTF

abundance: -
v_gene: TRBV11-1
len: 14
j_gene: TRBJ2-1
d_gene: TRBD1
CDR3nt: TGTGCCAGCAGCTTAGGAGGGACAGGGTATGAGCAGTTCTTC
CDR3aa: CASSLGGTGYEQFF

abundance: -
v_gene: TRBV28
len: 17
j_gene: TRBJ1-1
d_gene: TRBD1
CDR3nt: TGTGCCAGCAGTTGGAGCCTTTCGACAGGGGGCATTACTGAAGCTTTCTTT
CDR3aa: CASSWSLSTGGITEAFF

abundance: -
v_gene: TRBV29-1
len: 14
j_gene: TRBJ2-5
d_gene: -
CDR3nt: TGCAGCGTTGAAGGGAAAGGGGCCCAAGAGACCCAGTACTTC
CDR3aa: CSVEGKGAQETQYF

abundance: -
v_gene: TRBV19
len: 16
j_gene: TRBJ2-2
d_gene: TRBD2
CDR3nt: TGTGCCAGTAGTATAGCGGGAGGTGTGTACACCGGGGAGCTGTTTTTT
CDR3aa: CASSIAGGVYTGELFF

abundance: -
v_gene: TRBV7-8
len: 16
j_gene: TRBJ2-3
d_gene: TRBD2
CDR3nt: TGTGCCAGCAGCCCCGCGCGGGGGGGCCTCACAGATACGCAGTATTTT
CDR3aa: CASSPARGGLTDTQYF

abundance: -
v_gene: TRBV29-1
len: 12
j_gene: TRBJ2-5
d_gene: TRBD1
CDR3nt: TGCAGCGTCCAGGGACAGCAAGAGACCCAGTACTTC
CDR3aa: CSVQGQQETQYF

abundance: -
v_gene: TRBV29-1
len: 16
j_gene: TRBJ2-3
d_gene: -
CDR3nt: TGCAGCGTAGCCACCGATCCTTTCTTTAGCACAGATACGCAGTATTTT
CDR3aa: CSVATDPFFSTDTQYF

abundance: once
v_gene: TRBV5-1
len: 15
j_gene: TRBJ2-2
d_gene: -
CDR3nt: TGCGCCAGCAGCTTGACCAGGGTGAACACCGGGGAGCTGTTTTTT
CDR3aa: CASSLTRVNTGELFF

abundance: once
v_gene: TRBV19
len: 16
j_gene: TRBJ2-1
d_gene: TRBD2
CDR3nt: TGTGCCAGTAGTACCCCCGGCGGGAGCTCCTACAATGAGCAGTTCTTC
CDR3aa: CASSTPGGSSYNEQFF

abundance: -
v_gene: TRBV30
len: 13
j_gene: TRBJ2-7
d_gene: -
CDR3nt: TGTGCCTGGACAAGGGGGGCAGGGGGAACGGTGTACTTC
CDR3aa: CAWTRGAGGTVYF

abundance: once
v_gene: TRBV11-3
len: 14
j_gene: TRBJ1-1
d_gene: -
CDR3nt: TGTGCCAGCAGCAGGGGGGGCCGGGGGACTGAAGCTTTCTTT
CDR3aa: CASSRGGRGTEAFF

abundance: -
v_gene: TRBV7-8
len: 14
j_gene: TRBJ1-1
d_gene: -
CDR3nt: TGTGCCAGCAGCTTATCACAGGGGAACACTGAAGCTTTCTTT
CDR3aa: CASSLSQGNTEAFF

abundance: -
v_gene: TRBV9
len: 17
j_gene: TRBJ2-4
d_gene: TRBD2
CDR3nt: TGTGCCAGCAGCTCTAGTGGCGGGAGGCAGGGTAGGAACATTCAGTACTTC
CDR3aa: CASSSSGGRQGRNIQYF

abundance: -
v_gene: TRBV19
len: 15
j_gene: TRBJ1-5
d_gene: TRBD1
CDR3nt: TGTGCCAGTAGTATACTCAGGACAGGGGATCAGCCCCAGCATTTT
CDR3aa: CASSILRTGDQPQHF

abundance: -
v_gene: TRBV7-6
len: 16
j_gene: TRBJ1-1
d_gene: -
CDR3nt: TGTGCCAGCAGCTTCCGACACTTGACAAACAACACTGAAGCTTTCTTT
CDR3aa: CASSFRHLTNNTEAFF

abundance: -
v_gene: TRBV7-9
len: 13
j_gene: TRBJ2-7
d_gene: -
CDR3nt: TGTGCCAGCAGCCTGGCTGGTTACTACGAGCAGTACTTC
CDR3aa: CASSLAGYYEQYF

abundance: once
v_gene: TRBV7-6
len: 15
j_gene: TRBJ2-1
d_gene: -
CDR3nt: TGTGCCAGCAGCTTAGATGAGACTAGGGACAATGAGCAGTTCTTC
CDR3aa: CASSLDETRDNEQFF

abundance: once
v_gene: TRBV30
len: 14
j_gene: TRBJ2-3
d_gene: -
CDR3nt: TGTGCCTGGAGTTTTGGGCTACCCACAGATACGCAGTATTTT
CDR3aa: CAWSFGLPTDTQYF

abundance: -
v_gene: TRBV28
len: 13
j_gene: TRBJ2-5
d_gene: -
CDR3nt: TGTGCCAGCAGCCTGGCACAGCAAGAGACCCAGTACTTC
CDR3aa: CASSLAQQETQYF

abundance: -
v_gene: TRBV2
len: 13
j_gene: TRBJ2-7
d_gene: TRBD1
CDR3nt: TGTGCCAGCAGTGCGGACAGGGCCCGCGAGCAGTACTTC
CDR3aa: CASSADRAREQYF

abundance: -
v_gene: TRBV5-1
len: 15
j_gene: TRBJ2-3
d_gene: TRBD2
CDR3nt: TGCGCCAGCAGCTTTGTTCTAGCGGGGGTAAATACGCAGTATTTT
CDR3aa: CASSFVLAGVNTQYF

abundance: -
v_gene: TRBV7-9
len: 18
j_gene: TRBJ1-5
d_gene: TRBD1
CDR3nt: TGTGCCAGCAGCTTAGTGGGCAGGGGGATGTCAGGCAATCAGCCCCAGCATTTT
CDR3aa: CASSLVGRGMSGNQPQHF

abundance: -
v_gene: TRBV19
len: 17
j_gene: TRBJ1-5
d_gene: -
CDR3nt: TGTGCCAGTAGTATAATTGAGACACCTAGTTTAAATCAGCCCCAGCATTTT
CDR3aa: CASSIIETPSLNQPQHF